This T cell receptor beta chain was obtained from a study of blood T cell repertoires in COVID-19. In the study overall: Samples came from the United States, Italy and Spain, spanning acute and convalescent COVID-19. PBMCs, B-cell-depleted T cells, or T cells provided the cDNA or gDNA that made up the material.

In the original processing: Nucleated cell number was recorded as an estimate derived from reference gene primer amplification. Generated by immunoSEQ multiplex PCR, the TCRdb table keeps only in-frame clones and is missing some. V, J and clone size are those of that table, while D and trimming were read from the DNA. Among 150,000 to 200,000 clones, roughly nine tenths were seen once, and the ten largest hold less than 2%. The CDR3 loop spans 15 amino acids. V shed 5 bases, J shed 2 bases, and the junction held 8 bases outside the gene matches. Germline CDR1 LNHDA, CDR2 SQIVND (reference sequence). V is TRBV19 and J is TRBJ2-7; 8 bases align to TRBD1. The TCR sequence derives from a man younger than 35 who had recovered from COVID-19. Sequenced: peripheral blood. For the CDR3, the DNA is TGTGCCAGTAGTGGCATAGGACAGGGACCCTACGAGCAGTACTTC. Its translation is CASSGIGQGPYEQYF. Looking up the rest from reference TRBV19 and TRBJ2-7 gives the full variable domain: DGGITQSPKYLFRKEGQNVTLSCEQNLNHDAMYWYRQDPGQGLRLIYYSQIVNDFQKGDIAEGYSVSREKKESFPLTVTSAQKNPTAFYLCASSGIGQGPYEQYFGPGTRLTVT.